The sequence of this T cell receptor (beta chain) was determined in a study of OX40 agonist ivuxolimab in advanced cancers. General observations from the study: It was also the case that some nonresponders had low normalized T-cell clonal expansion. CD8+ T cells showed, on average, more clonal expansion than CD4+ cells.

TCRdb's table, derived via immunoSEQ multiplex PCR, lists solely in-frame clones and lacks some. The table shows 40,000 to 65,000 clones, with around nine tenths occurring only once. Concerning this clone itself: Its cognate antigen is unknown.

The sequence was obtained from an adult with an advanced solid tumor such as melanoma, head and neck, liver or kidney cancer. This specimen was CD4+ or CD8+ T cells sorted from blood, taken in a trial of the OX40 agonist ivuxolimab.

CDR3 sequence (DNA): TGTGCCAGCAGCTTTTCAGCGGGGTTTCAAGGAGAGACCCAGTACTTC. Its translation: CASSFSAGFQGETQYF. The chain carries TRBV11-2 and TRBJ2-5, with 7 bases identical to TRBD2. The CDR3 extends over 16 amino acids. V shed 3 bases and J 4 bases; nucleotides not matched to a gene: 11. CDR1 and CDR2 (germline): SGHAT, FQNNGV.